These T cell receptor beta chains were read from a single sample in a study of CD8+ T cells in alopecia areata. Clones were read by immunoSEQ multiplex PCR, and TCRdb kept only the in-frame ones, dropping some. Altogether roughly 210,000 clones are present, roughly 40% being singletons, with the ten largest covering about 2.4%. The sample here was CD4+ T cells sorted from blood, taken at approximately week 36, from a patient treated with tofacitinib. The receptors were gathered from a human donor with alopecia areata. Both conserved end residues are part of each CDR3. The D gene is left open where the match is weak. A row's size may be missing; if present it is once, few, many or a size class.

D: NA
size: NA
V: TRBV9
J: TRBJ2-2
CDR3: CASNARVNTGELFF
DNA: TGTGCCAGCAACGCTAGGGTGAACACCGGGGAGCTGTTTTTT

D: TRBD1
size: few
V: TRBV7-9
J: TRBJ2-1
CDR3: CASSLAHRGRNEQFF
DNA: TGTGCCAGCAGCTTAGCGCACAGGGGGCGTAATGAGCAGTTCTTC

D: NA
size: few
V: TRBV5-1
J: TRBJ1-1
CDR3: CASSPSVLSQSEAFF
DNA: TGCGCCAGCAGCCCTAGCGTCCTCTCTCAGTCTGAAGCTTTCTTT

D: NA
size: NA
V: TRBV7-3
J: TRBJ2-7
CDR3: CASSLIPTYEQYF
DNA: TGTGCCAGCAGCTTAATCCCGACCTACGAGCAGTACTTC

D: TRBD1
size: few
V: TRBV29-1
J: TRBJ2-5
CDR3: CSATRGPKETQYF
DNA: TGCAGCGCCACGAGGGGGCCGAAAGAGACCCAGTACTTC

D: NA
size: NA
V: TRBV7-3
J: TRBJ2-3
CDR3: CASSLTWQGGSDTQYF
DNA: TGTGCCAGCAGCTTAACTTGGCAAGGGGGTTCGGATACGCAGTATTTT

D: NA
size: few
V: TRBV29-1
J: TRBJ2-1
CDR3: CSVDSYNEQFF
DNA: TGCAGCGTCGACAGTTACAATGAGCAGTTCTTC

D: TRBD2
size: NA
V: TRBV27
J: TRBJ2-3
CDR3: CASSLLAGSTDTQYF
DNA: TGTGCCAGCAGTTTACTAGCGGGATCCACAGATACGCAGTATTTT

D: NA
size: NA
V: TRBV30
J: TRBJ2-1
CDR3: CAWSVSVNEQFF
DNA: TGTGCCTGGAGTGTAAGTGTGAATGAGCAGTTCTTC

D: NA
size: NA
V: TRBV12-5
J: TRBJ2-2
CDR3: CASGSIPNTGELFF
DNA: TGTGCTAGTGGTTCCATTCCGAACACCGGGGAGCTGTTTTTT

D: NA
size: NA
V: TRBV30
J: TRBJ2-1
CDR3: CAWNRGDPNEQFF
DNA: TGTGCCTGGAACAGAGGGGACCCCAATGAGCAGTTCTTC

D: TRBD2
size: NA
V: TRBV7-9
J: TRBJ2-7
CDR3: CASSQDLGLEGYEQYF
DNA: TGCGCCAGCAGCCAAGATCTCGGACTAGAGGGCTACGAGCAGTACTTC

D: TRBD1
size: NA
V: TRBV18
J: TRBJ2-7
CDR3: CASREDRGAHEQYF
DNA: TGTGCCAGCCGAGAGGACAGGGGGGCCCACGAGCAGTACTTC

D: TRBD1
size: few
V: TRBV29-1
J: TRBJ2-1
CDR3: CSVRTGFYNEQFF
DNA: TGCAGCGTACGGACAGGGTTCTACAATGAGCAGTTCTTC

D: TRBD1
size: NA
V: TRBV18
J: TRBJ1-1
CDR3: CASLRTGPPSNTEAFF
DNA: TGTGCCAGCTTAAGGACAGGGCCACCAAGCAACACTGAAGCTTTCTTT

D: NA
size: few
V: TRBV28
J: TRBJ1-5
CDR3: CASNTQTPNQPQHF
DNA: TGTGCCAGCAACACCCAAACCCCGAATCAGCCCCAGCATTTT

D: TRBD1
size: NA
V: TRBV30
J: TRBJ1-5
CDR3: CAWTGTGGNQPQHF
DNA: TGTGCCTGGACCGGGACAGGGGGCAATCAGCCCCAGCATTTT

D: TRBD1
size: NA
V: TRBV6-1
J: TRBJ1-2
CDR3: CASSVQGYGYTF
DNA: TGTGCCAGCAGTGTACAGGGGTATGGCTACACCTTC

D: TRBD1
size: few
V: TRBV25-1
J: TRBJ2-7
CDR3: CASSVLGQGEQYF
DNA: TGTGCCAGCAGTGTTCTAGGACAGGGCGAGCAGTACTTC

D: NA
size: once
V: TRBV7-9
J: TRBJ1-1
CDR3: CASSFPPTQNTEAFF
DNA: TGTGCCAGCAGCTTTCCCCCCACTCAGAACACTGAAGCTTTCTTT

D: NA
size: few
V: TRBV20-1
J: TRBJ1-2
CDR3: CSASPFYGYTF
DNA: TGCAGTGCCTCCCCTTTCTATGGCTACACCTTC

D: TRBD1
size: NA
V: TRBV30
J: TRBJ2-7
CDR3: CVAETGSNEQYF
DNA: TGTGTCGCCGAGACAGGGTCCAACGAGCAGTACTTC

D: TRBD1
size: NA
V: TRBV29-1
J: TRBJ2-7
CDR3: CSVAYRGNEQYF
DNA: TGCAGCGTCGCTTACAGGGGAAACGAGCAGTACTTC

D: NA
size: few
V: TRBV15
J: TRBJ1-5
CDR3: CATSTVESNQPQHF
DNA: TGTGCCACCAGCACTGTGGAAAGCAATCAGCCCCAGCATTTT

D: TRBD1
size: once
V: TRBV7-9
J: TRBJ2-3
CDR3: CASSLGQYTDTQYF
DNA: TGTGCCAGCAGCTTGGGACAGTACACAGATACGCAGTATTTT

D: NA
size: few
V: TRBV28
J: TRBJ2-2
CDR3: CASSLLRAGELFF
DNA: TGTGCCAGCAGTTTGCTCCGCGCCGGGGAGCTGTTTTTT

D: NA
size: NA
V: TRBV10-3
J: TRBJ2-7
CDR3: CAISDSYEQYF
DNA: TGTGCCATCAGTGATTCTTACGAGCAGTACTTC

D: TRBD1
size: NA
V: TRBV29-1
J: TRBJ2-5
CDR3: CSARQGRETQYF
DNA: TGCAGCGCAAGACAGGGGAGAGAGACCCAGTACTTC

D: TRBD2
size: NA
V: TRBV30
J: TRBJ2-1
CDR3: CAWSSGTNNEQFF
DNA: TGTGCCTGGTCTAGCGGGACAAACAATGAGCAGTTCTTC

D: NA
size: NA
V: TRBV9
J: TRBJ1-2
CDR3: CASSVGLGYYGYTF
DNA: TGTGCCAGCAGCGTAGGCCTCGGGTACTATGGCTACACCTTC

D: NA
size: few
V: TRBV28
J: TRBJ2-7
CDR3: CASSLTPRSSYEQYF
DNA: TGTGCCAGCAGTCTCACACCTAGAAGCTCCTACGAGCAGTACTTC

D: NA
size: NA
V: TRBV20-1
J: TRBJ1-3
CDR3: CSARDGNTIYF
DNA: TGCAGTGCTAGAGATGGAAACACCATATATTTT

D: TRBD2
size: NA
V: TRBV27
J: TRBJ2-1
CDR3: CASSLWGGIPNEQFF
DNA: TGTGCCAGCAGTTTATGGGGGGGTATCCCCAATGAGCAGTTCTTC

D: NA
size: few
V: TRBV28
J: TRBJ2-7
CDR3: CASSLSPRTSYEQYF
DNA: TGTGCCAGCAGTTTATCCCCCCGGACGTCCTACGAGCAGTACTTC

D: TRBD2
size: NA
V: TRBV18
J: TRBJ2-7
CDR3: CASSPTGTSWEQYF
DNA: TGTGCCAGCTCACCGACAGGGACTAGCTGGGAGCAGTACTTC

D: TRBD1
size: few
V: TRBV9
J: TRBJ1-6
CDR3: CASTKSNRGLGPLHF
DNA: TGTGCCAGCACCAAGAGCAACAGGGGGCTGGGACCCCTCCACTTT

D: NA
size: NA
V: TRBV4-1
J: TRBJ1-2
CDR3: CASSQDRGWGYTF
DNA: TGCGCCAGCAGCCAAGACAGGGGTTGGGGCTACACCTTC

D: NA
size: few
V: TRBV19
J: TRBJ2-2
CDR3: CASTRNPGDSGELFF
DNA: TGTGCCAGTACTAGGAATCCAGGGGATTCCGGGGAGCTGTTTTTT

D: TRBD2
size: NA
V: TRBV4-2
J: TRBJ2-1
CDR3: CASSQERLAGGTFF
DNA: TGTGCCAGCAGCCAAGAGAGACTAGCGGGAGGGACGTTCTTC

D: NA
size: few
V: TRBV29-1
J: TRBJ2-7
CDR3: CSVLGGGNEQYF
DNA: TGCAGCGTCCTAGGGGGAGGTAACGAGCAGTACTTC

D: TRBD1
size: NA
V: TRBV18
J: TRBJ2-5
CDR3: CASSRDRGEETQYF
DNA: TGTGCCAGCTCACGTGACAGGGGGGAAGAGACCCAGTACTTC

D: NA
size: once
V: TRBV30
J: TRBJ2-5
CDR3: CAWSSRRYQETQYF
DNA: TGTGCCTGGAGTTCCCGCCGGTACCAAGAGACCCAGTACTTC

D: NA
size: NA
V: TRBV2
J: TRBJ1-5
CDR3: CASSQDQQPQHF
DNA: TGTGCCAGCAGCCAGGACCAACAGCCCCAGCATTTT

D: NA
size: NA
V: TRBV13
J: TRBJ2-7
CDR3: CASSQGSEQYF
DNA: TGTGCCAGCAGCCAAGGGTCCGAGCAGTACTTC

D: NA
size: once
V: TRBV5-6
J: TRBJ1-3
CDR3: CASSFYTRSGNTIYF
DNA: TGTGCCAGCAGCTTTTATACCCGCTCTGGAAACACCATATATTTT

D: NA
size: NA
V: TRBV25-1
J: TRBJ2-1
CDR3: CASSDHGTWAFNEQFF
DNA: TGTGCCAGCAGTGACCACGGGACTTGGGCCTTCAATGAGCAGTTCTTC

D: NA
size: few
V: TRBV29-1
J: TRBJ1-4
CDR3: CSVEEGWSEKLFF
DNA: TGCAGCGTTGAGGAAGGGTGGAGTGAAAAACTGTTTTTT

D: TRBD2
size: large
V: TRBV6-1
J: TRBJ2-7
CDR3: CASSESGGGSYEQYF
DNA: TGTGCCAGCAGTGAATCGGGAGGAGGGTCCTACGAGCAGTACTTC